This is a list of T cell receptor beta chains from one sample in a study of blood T cell repertoires in COVID-19. This table comes from immunoSEQ multiplex PCR, and its TCRdb copy is limited to in-frame clones, with some not included. The top ten hold around 3% of the sample, which has tens of thousands of clones, approximately 90% seen once. Sequencing was performed on peripheral blood. The receptors shown here come from a man aged 50 to 60 with acute or convalescent COVID-19. CDR3s include the opening cysteine and the closing phenylalanine or tryptophan. D genes are given only for firm matches. A clone size is listed for some rows: how often the clone was seen (once, few, many), or a class if it is expanded.

D gene: TRBD2; clone size: -; V gene: TRBV5-1; J gene: TRBJ2-1; CDR3 protein: CASSPLAGGYNEQFF; CDR3 DNA: TGCGCCAGCAGCCCACTAGCGGGCGGTTACAATGAGCAGTTCTTC
D gene: -; clone size: -; V gene: TRBV5-1; J gene: TRBJ1-5; CDR3 protein: CASSLGQYSNQPQHF; CDR3 DNA: TGCGCCAGCAGCTTGGGTCAGTATAGCAATCAGCCCCAGCATTTT
D gene: -; clone size: -; V gene: TRBV10-3; J gene: TRBJ1-2; CDR3 protein: CAITGAAGNNYGYTF; CDR3 DNA: TGTGCCATCACAGGGGCGGCAGGGAATAACTATGGCTACACCTTC
D gene: TRBD1; clone size: once; V gene: TRBV14; J gene: TRBJ1-1; CDR3 protein: CASSQDWGQMNTEAFF; CDR3 DNA: TGTGCCAGCAGCCAAGATTGGGGACAGATGAACACTGAAGCTTTCTTT
D gene: TRBD1; clone size: -; V gene: TRBV19; J gene: TRBJ1-6; CDR3 protein: CASSEIKTGGKSPLHF; CDR3 DNA: TGTGCCAGTAGCGAAATTAAGACAGGGGGCAAATCACCCCTCCACTTT
D gene: TRBD1; clone size: -; V gene: TRBV6-6; J gene: TRBJ2-7; CDR3 protein: CASSYRDRGIGEQYF; CDR3 DNA: TGTGCCAGCAGTTATAGGGACAGGGGAATCGGCGAGCAGTACTTC
D gene: -; clone size: -; V gene: TRBV12-3/TRBV12-4; J gene: TRBJ1-1; CDR3 protein: CASSLLQGEAFF; CDR3 DNA: TGTGCCAGCAGTTTACTCCAGGGCGAAGCTTTCTTT
D gene: -; clone size: -; V gene: TRBV6-6; J gene: TRBJ1-1; CDR3 protein: CASSYSEVNTEAFF; CDR3 DNA: TGTGCCAGCAGTTACAGTGAGGTTAACACTGAAGCTTTCTTT
D gene: -; clone size: once; V gene: TRBV27; J gene: TRBJ2-1; CDR3 protein: CASSTIPGLGGSNNEQFF; CDR3 DNA: TGTGCCAGCAGTACAATACCCGGTCTAGGGGGATCGAACAATGAGCAGTTCTTC
D gene: TRBD2; clone size: once; V gene: TRBV13; J gene: TRBJ2-3; CDR3 protein: CASSPPLAGDTDTQYF; CDR3 DNA: TGTGCCAGCAGCCCACCACTAGCGGGGGACACAGATACGCAGTATTTT
D gene: -; clone size: -; V gene: TRBV6-5; J gene: TRBJ2-1; CDR3 protein: CASSYDWNVVGTQFF; CDR3 DNA: TGTGCCAGCAGTTACGACTGGAACGTGGTGGGGACTCAGTTCTTC
D gene: TRBD1; clone size: -; V gene: TRBV14; J gene: TRBJ1-2; CDR3 protein: CASSQRQGGGYTF; CDR3 DNA: TGTGCCAGCAGCCAACGACAGGGGGGAGGCTACACCTTC
D gene: -; clone size: -; V gene: TRBV18; J gene: TRBJ2-1; CDR3 protein: CASSPSATHNEQFF; CDR3 DNA: TGTGCCAGCTCACCAAGCGCCACACACAATGAGCAGTTCTTC
D gene: -; clone size: -; V gene: TRBV2; J gene: TRBJ2-4; CDR3 protein: CASARTAAKNIQYF; CDR3 DNA: TGTGCCAGCGCCCGGACAGCCGCCAAAAACATTCAGTACTTC
D gene: TRBD1; clone size: -; V gene: TRBV10-1; J gene: TRBJ2-7; CDR3 protein: CASSGQGTDEQYF; CDR3 DNA: TGCGCCAGCAGCGGACAGGGCACGGACGAGCAGTACTTC
D gene: -; clone size: once; V gene: TRBV29-1; J gene: TRBJ1-1; CDR3 protein: CSVGGLNTEAFF; CDR3 DNA: TGCAGCGTTGGAGGGCTTAACACTGAAGCTTTCTTT
D gene: -; clone size: -; V gene: TRBV7-2; J gene: TRBJ1-1; CDR3 protein: CASSVDSPSMNTEAFF; CDR3 DNA: TGTGCCAGCAGCGTAGACAGTCCCTCGATGAACACTGAAGCTTTCTTT
D gene: -; clone size: -; V gene: TRBV19; J gene: TRBJ1-5; CDR3 protein: CASSKTLFPRNQPQHF; CDR3 DNA: TGTGCCAGTAGTAAAACCCTATTCCCCCGCAATCAGCCCCAGCATTTT
D gene: TRBD2; clone size: -; V gene: TRBV3-1/TRBV3-2; J gene: TRBJ2-7; CDR3 protein: CASSRFLSSGGGVSREQYF; CDR3 DNA: TGTGCCAGCAGCCGGTTCCTTTCTAGCGGGGGGGGAGTATCTCGCGAGCAGTACTTC
D gene: -; clone size: -; V gene: TRBV30; J gene: TRBJ1-2; CDR3 protein: CAWSAQGTASYGYTF; CDR3 DNA: TGTGCCTGGAGTGCTCAGGGGACGGCTAGCTATGGCTACACCTTC
D gene: -; clone size: -; V gene: TRBV18; J gene: TRBJ1-2; CDR3 protein: CASSPPRDSYTF; CDR3 DNA: TGTGCCAGCTCACCCCCTCGGGACAGCTACACCTTC
D gene: -; clone size: -; V gene: TRBV3-1/TRBV3-2; J gene: TRBJ2-7; CDR3 protein: CASSAQGIHEQYF; CDR3 DNA: TGTGCCAGCAGCGCACAGGGTATCCACGAGCAGTACTTC
D gene: -; clone size: once; V gene: TRBV7-9; J gene: TRBJ2-1; CDR3 protein: CASRGPVGGPSSYNEQFF; CDR3 DNA: TGTGCCAGCAGGGGGCCAGTCGGGGGGCCCAGCTCCTACAATGAGCAGTTCTTC
D gene: -; clone size: few; V gene: TRBV3-1/TRBV3-2; J gene: TRBJ1-2; CDR3 protein: CASSHIAGKRSYGYTF; CDR3 DNA: TGTGCCAGCAGCCATATTGCCGGGAAAAGGAGCTATGGCTACACCTTC
D gene: TRBD1; clone size: -; V gene: TRBV30; J gene: TRBJ1-5; CDR3 protein: CAWSVEDRGQPQHF; CDR3 DNA: TGTGCCTGGAGTGTGGAAGACAGGGGTCAGCCCCAGCATTTT
D gene: TRBD2; clone size: -; V gene: TRBV19; J gene: TRBJ2-2; CDR3 protein: CASSVGTSTTGELFF; CDR3 DNA: TGTGCCAGTAGTGTGGGGACTAGCACCACCGGGGAGCTGTTTTTT
D gene: -; clone size: -; V gene: TRBV24-1; J gene: TRBJ1-5; CDR3 protein: CATSDSRVRQPQHF; CDR3 DNA: TGTGCCACCAGTGATTCCCGGGTACGACAGCCCCAGCATTTT
D gene: -; clone size: -; V gene: TRBV29-1; J gene: TRBJ2-1; CDR3 protein: CSVEEAGAGNEQFF; CDR3 DNA: TGCAGCGTTGAAGAGGCGGGGGCAGGAAATGAGCAGTTCTTC
D gene: -; clone size: -; V gene: TRBV6-1; J gene: TRBJ1-5; CDR3 protein: CASSEQGSNQPQHF; CDR3 DNA: TGTGCCAGCAGTGAACAGGGGAGCAATCAGCCCCAGCATTTT
D gene: -; clone size: -; V gene: TRBV19; J gene: TRBJ1-2; CDR3 protein: CASSISMRGHYGYTF; CDR3 DNA: TGTGCCAGTAGTATAAGTATGCGGGGGCACTATGGCTACACCTTC
D gene: -; clone size: -; V gene: TRBV12-3/TRBV12-4; J gene: TRBJ1-2; CDR3 protein: CASSLRLHGYTF; CDR3 DNA: TGTGCCAGCAGTTTACGTCTACATGGCTACACCTTC
D gene: -; clone size: -; V gene: TRBV2; J gene: TRBJ2-7; CDR3 protein: CASSHHLTFSYEQYF; CDR3 DNA: TGTGCCAGCAGTCACCATCTAACGTTCTCCTACGAGCAGTACTTC
D gene: -; clone size: -; V gene: TRBV7-2; J gene: TRBJ1-3; CDR3 protein: CASSYQPLGGSGNTIYF; CDR3 DNA: TGTGCCAGCAGCTACCAACCCCTCGGGGGATCGGGAAACACCATATATTTT
D gene: TRBD2; clone size: -; V gene: TRBV6-4; J gene: TRBJ2-1; CDR3 protein: CAILTSGGLNEQFF; CDR3 DNA: TGTGCCATCCTGACTAGCGGGGGGCTTAATGAGCAGTTCTTC
D gene: -; clone size: -; V gene: TRBV25-1; J gene: TRBJ1-5; CDR3 protein: CASSEYYSNQPQHF; CDR3 DNA: TGTGCCAGCAGTGAATATTATAGCAATCAGCCCCAGCATTTT
D gene: TRBD1; clone size: -; V gene: TRBV2; J gene: TRBJ2-7; CDR3 protein: CASSERTGIYSYEQYF; CDR3 DNA: TGTGCCAGCAGTGAACGGACAGGGATTTACTCCTACGAGCAGTACTTC
D gene: -; clone size: -; V gene: TRBV6-5; J gene: TRBJ1-4; CDR3 protein: CASRERAGTEKLFF; CDR3 DNA: TGTGCCAGCAGGGAGAGGGCAGGAACCGAAAAACTGTTTTTT
D gene: TRBD1; clone size: -; V gene: TRBV28; J gene: TRBJ1-2; CDR3 protein: CASSPPGWDRSYGYTF; CDR3 DNA: TGTGCCAGCAGCCCGCCGGGGTGGGACAGGTCTTACGGCTACACCTTC
D gene: -; clone size: -; V gene: TRBV3-1/TRBV3-2; J gene: TRBJ1-5; CDR3 protein: CASSQAWGGNQPQHF; CDR3 DNA: TGTGCCAGCAGCCAAGCCTGGGGGGGCAATCAGCCCCAGCATTTT
D gene: TRBD1; clone size: -; V gene: TRBV29-1; J gene: TRBJ2-5; CDR3 protein: CSVAGAGTGVGETQYF; CDR3 DNA: TGCAGCGTTGCCGGCGCTGGGACAGGGGTGGGAGAGACCCAGTACTTC
D gene: TRBD2; clone size: -; V gene: TRBV10-3; J gene: TRBJ2-3; CDR3 protein: CANSGGETDTQYF; CDR3 DNA: TGTGCCAACTCTGGGGGGGAGACAGATACGCAGTATTTT
D gene: -; clone size: -; V gene: TRBV19; J gene: TRBJ1-5; CDR3 protein: CASSFHEANQPQHF; CDR3 DNA: TGTGCCAGTAGTTTTCACGAGGCCAATCAGCCCCAGCATTTT
D gene: -; clone size: -; V gene: TRBV2; J gene: TRBJ1-4; CDR3 protein: CASRLDTSTNEKLFF; CDR3 DNA: TGTGCCAGCAGATTGGACACCTCAACTAATGAAAAACTGTTTTTT
D gene: TRBD1; clone size: -; V gene: TRBV7-9; J gene: TRBJ1-1; CDR3 protein: CASSFHGGGGSEAFF; CDR3 DNA: TGTGCCAGCAGCTTTCATGGAGGGGGCGGCTCTGAAGCTTTCTTT
D gene: -; clone size: -; V gene: TRBV5-6; J gene: TRBJ2-1; CDR3 protein: CASSLVGASSYNEQFF; CDR3 DNA: TGTGCCAGCAGCTTGGTTGGGGCCAGCTCCTACAATGAGCAGTTCTTC
D gene: -; clone size: -; V gene: TRBV19; J gene: TRBJ1-2; CDR3 protein: CASSNGEMRGGLGYGYTF; CDR3 DNA: TGTGCCAGTAGCAATGGGGAGATGCGGGGAGGGCTTGGCTATGGCTACACCTTC
D gene: TRBD1; clone size: -; V gene: TRBV5-8; J gene: TRBJ2-1; CDR3 protein: CASSRRQGSGYNEQFF; CDR3 DNA: TGTGCCAGCAGCCGACGACAGGGATCGGGTTACAATGAGCAGTTCTTC
D gene: -; clone size: -; V gene: TRBV29-1; J gene: TRBJ1-1; CDR3 protein: CSGANTEAFF; CDR3 DNA: TGCAGCGGGGCTAACACTGAAGCTTTCTTT
D gene: TRBD1; clone size: -; V gene: TRBV18; J gene: TRBJ1-6; CDR3 protein: CASSLGQGVNNSPLHF; CDR3 DNA: TGTGCCAGCTCACTTGGACAGGGAGTCAATAATTCACCCCTCCACTTT
D gene: TRBD1; clone size: -; V gene: TRBV5-3; J gene: TRBJ1-2; CDR3 protein: CARSPSPLVTGVNGYTF; CDR3 DNA: TGTGCCAGAAGCCCCAGTCCATTAGTGACAGGGGTAAATGGCTACACCTTC
D gene: -; clone size: -; V gene: TRBV5-4; J gene: TRBJ2-2; CDR3 protein: CASSLDSTGELFF; CDR3 DNA: TGTGCCAGCAGCTTGGACAGCACCGGGGAGCTGTTTTTT
D gene: TRBD1; clone size: -; V gene: TRBV28; J gene: TRBJ2-2; CDR3 protein: CASSFTGGGGELFF; CDR3 DNA: TGTGCCAGCAGTTTCACAGGGGGCGGCGGGGAGCTGTTTTTT
D gene: -; clone size: few; V gene: TRBV19; J gene: TRBJ1-2; CDR3 protein: CASTLREGLNGYTF; CDR3 DNA: TGTGCCAGTACCCTTAGGGAGGGATTGAATGGCTACACCTTC